These T cell receptor beta chains were read from a single sample in a study of shared clonotypes between healthy human individuals. The data were produced by immunoSEQ multiplex PCR, yet TCRdb's version contains in-frame clones alone and is incomplete. This table holds about 680,000 clones, about 90% found once. Sequences were obtained from naive CD8+ T cells sorted from blood. Receptors were obtained from a man aged 25 to 40 in good health. The CDR3 runs from the conserved cysteine through the conserved F or W. A D gene is named only where the DNA matches it firmly. Only part of the rows carry a size: once, few, many, or a class if the clone is expanded.

abundance,v_gene,d_gene,len,j_gene,CDR3nt,CDR3aa
once,TRBV19,.,13,TRBJ2-7,TGTGCCAGTAGTATGGTAGGGAACTACGAGCAGTACTTC,CASSMVGNYEQYF
.,TRBV7-8,.,15,TRBJ2-7,TGTGCCAGCAGCTTAGTTGGTGAACCTAAGTACGAGCAGTACTTC,CASSLVGEPKYEQYF
.,TRBV19,.,15,TRBJ2-3,TGTGCCAGTAGTATAGGGGTAGGGGGCACAGATACGCAGTATTTT,CASSIGVGGTDTQYF
.,TRBV10-2,.,14,TRBJ2-7,TGCGCCAGCAGTTTAGGAGGGATCTCCTACGAGCAGTACTTC,CASSLGGISYEQYF
once,TRBV29-1,.,15,TRBJ1-1,TGCAGCGTTGAGAGGTTTAGGGAGGGGAGTTATGAAGCTTTCTTT,CSVERFREGSYEAFF
few,TRBV13,TRBD2,16,TRBJ2-3,TGTGCCAGCAGCTACCAACTAGCGGGAAGCACAGATACGCAGTATTTT,CASSYQLAGSTDTQYF
.,TRBV19,.,14,TRBJ2-7,TGTGCCAGTAGTATCTTCGGCGGAACCTACGAGCAGTACTTC,CASSIFGGTYEQYF
.,TRBV2,.,14,TRBJ1-1,TGTGCCAGCAGTCCGGGACAAATGAACACTGAAGCTTTCTTT,CASSPGQMNTEAFF
.,TRBV2,.,11,TRBJ1-3,TGTGCCAGCAACGGTGGAAACACCATATATTTT,CASNGGNTIYF
.,TRBV27,TRBD1,15,TRBJ2-7,TGTGCCAGCAGGACCGGGACAGGGGCTACCTACGAGCAGTACTTC,CASRTGTGATYEQYF
.,TRBV7-9,.,15,TRBJ2-1,TGTGCCAGCAGCTCTAACGCGGTCATAAGGGATGAGCAGTTCTTC,CASSSNAVIRDEQFF
.,TRBV29-1,TRBD1,12,TRBJ2-4,TGCAGCGTTGGGGACAGGGCGAACATTCAGTACTTC,CSVGDRANIQYF
.,TRBV2,.,12,TRBJ2-1,TGTGCCAGCAGTGATAGGGGCAATGAGCAGTTCTTC,CASSDRGNEQFF
.,TRBV27,.,15,TRBJ2-7,TGTGCCAGCAGTTACCAGGCATTGGGGACCTACGAGCAGTACTTC,CASSYQALGTYEQYF
.,TRBV11-2,.,14,TRBJ2-2,TGTGCCAGCAGCTTTACGACTGGCACCGGGGAGCTGTTTTTT,CASSFTTGTGELFF
few,TRBV15,.,13,TRBJ1-5,TGTGCCACCAGCAGTCGTAGCAATCAGCCCCAGCATTTT,CATSSRSNQPQHF
.,TRBV19,.,14,TRBJ2-2,TGTGCCAGTAGTATAATCCCAGGAAGCGGGGAGCTGTTTTTT,CASSIIPGSGELFF
.,TRBV4-2,.,13,TRBJ2-7,TGTGCCAGCAGCCCAGGGATTGTATACGAGCAGTACTTC,CASSPGIVYEQYF
.,TRBV7-9,.,13,TRBJ1-2,TGTGCCAGCAGCTCTCTCCCCAACTATGGCTACACCTTC,CASSSLPNYGYTF
.,TRBV7-9,TRBD2,16,TRBJ2-1,TGTGCCAGCAGCTTTAGGACTAGCGGGAGTCACAATGAGCAGTTCTTC,CASSFRTSGSHNEQFF
.,TRBV28,.,13,TRBJ2-7,TGTGCCAGCAGTTTTCGGCTACTTGGGGAGCAGTACTTC,CASSFRLLGEQYF
.,TRBV7-9,.,14,TRBJ1-1,TGTGCCAGCAGCTTAATGTCGGATGGCACTGAAGCTTTCTTT,CASSLMSDGTEAFF
.,TRBV11-2,TRBD1,14,TRBJ2-7,TGTGCCAGCAGCCCGGACAGGGGATCTGTAGAGCAGTACTTC,CASSPDRGSVEQYF
.,TRBV27,.,13,TRBJ1-2,TGTGCCAGCTCCCTCTCGGGAAACTATGGCTACACCTTC,CASSLSGNYGYTF
.,TRBV9,.,16,TRBJ2-2,TGTGCCAGCAGCTTAAGTGGGGCGAGCGGCACCGGGGAGCTGTTTTTT,CASSLSGASGTGELFF
once,TRBV9,.,14,TRBJ2-3,TGTGCCAGCAGCGTCCTCCGGGGCACAGATACGCAGTATTTT,CASSVLRGTDTQYF
.,TRBV29-1,.,12,TRBJ1-1,TGCAGCGTTGATGGTCAGAACACTGAAGCTTTCTTT,CSVDGQNTEAFF
once,TRBV4-1,.,18,TRBJ1-5,TGCGCCAGCAGCCAAGTGTTCCCAACGGCGAATAGCAATCAGCCCCAGCATTTT,CASSQVFPTANSNQPQHF
.,TRBV7-9,.,14,TRBJ2-7,TGTGCCAGCAGCTTTGCAGGCCGAGCCTACGAGCAGTACTTC,CASSFAGRAYEQYF
.,TRBV6-5,.,15,TRBJ1-1,TGTGCCAGCAGTTACTCGGGACGGGCGAACACTGAAGCTTTCTTT,CASSYSGRANTEAFF
.,TRBV9,.,12,TRBJ2-1,TGTGCCAGCAGCCCAGGCTACAATGAGCAGTTCTTC,CASSPGYNEQFF
.,TRBV28,TRBD1,15,TRBJ1-2,TGTGCCAGCAGTTCCCGACGACAGGGAAACTATGGCTACACCTTC,CASSSRRQGNYGYTF
.,TRBV6-4,TRBD2,19,TRBJ2-1,TGTGCCAGCAGTGACCCGGGACTAGCGGGAGGACCTCACTACAATGAGCAGTTCTTC,CASSDPGLAGGPHYNEQFF
.,TRBV27,TRBD1,14,TRBJ1-2,TGTGCCAGCAAAAATTGGGACAGCAACTATGGCTACACCTTC,CASKNWDSNYGYTF
once,TRBV2,.,12,TRBJ2-1,TGTGCCTCACGCGGCTCCTACAATGAGCAGTTCTTC,CASRGSYNEQFF
.,TRBV14,TRBD2,19,TRBJ2-1,TGTGCCAGCAGCCAAGACGATAAATCCGGGACTAGTTGGTTCGATGAGCAGTTCTTC,CASSQDDKSGTSWFDEQFF
.,TRBV9,.,13,TRBJ1-2,TGTGCCAGCGGACCGAGGGCGGACTATGGCTACACCTTC,CASGPRADYGYTF
.,TRBV27,.,14,TRBJ2-2,TGTGCCACCTCCCCGGACACCAACACCGGGGAGCTGTTTTTT,CATSPDTNTGELFF
.,TRBV2,.,19,TRBJ1-5,TGTGCCAGCAGTGAAGACGAATACGCTGAGGACAAGGTTAATCAGCCCCAGCATTTT,CASSEDEYAEDKVNQPQHF
.,TRBV5-6,.,11,TRBJ2-3,TGTGCCAGCGGCCAGGGGCTAGCGAAGGATTTT,CASGQGLAKDF
.,TRBV29-1,TRBD1,13,TRBJ2-7,TGCAGCGTCGGGGGGACAGGGAGTGGGGAGCAGTACTTC,CSVGGTGSGEQYF
.,TRBV28,TRBD1,14,TRBJ1-1,TGTGCCACCTTGGACAGGTCCCATACCCCGGGGACTTTCTTT,CATLDRSHTPGTFF
.,TRBV7-8,.,14,TRBJ2-4,TGTGCCAGCAGCTTAGCGCCGAACCAAAACATTCAGTACTTC,CASSLAPNQNIQYF
.,TRBV4-2,.,13,TRBJ1-1,TGTGCCAGCAGCTTATGGGAACACACTGAAGCTTTCTTT,CASSLWEHTEAFF
.,TRBV6-6,.,14,TRBJ2-7,TGTGCCAGCAGTTACTCGGGTCAGTACTACGAGCAGTACTTC,CASSYSGQYYEQYF
.,TRBV27,TRBD1,14,TRBJ2-7,TGTGCCAGCAGGTCTCCGGACAGGGGGCACGAGCAGTACTTC,CASRSPDRGHEQYF
.,TRBV7-6,TRBD1,14,TRBJ2-7,TGTGCCAGCAGCGCACGGACAGGGAGCTACGAGCAGTACTTC,CASSARTGSYEQYF
.,TRBV5-1,.,15,TRBJ2-7,TGCGCCAGCAGCTTGAGAGGCAGGACTTCCTACGAGCAGTACTTC,CASSLRGRTSYEQYF